This TCR beta chain stems from a study of early T cells in non-severe SARS-CoV-2 infection. The wider study: The study sequenced bulk RNA from unsorted whole blood, with chains unpaired.

This clonotype showed up just a few times. Its specificity is unknown. With 4 bases removed from V and 4 bases from J, the gap between germline ends came to 16 bases. Germline V gene sequence: CDR1 SGHTA, CDR2 FQGNSA. This CDR3 has 15 amino acids. General study results and limits: Sequences matched to VDJdb favored anti-spike CD8 responses, while private and CD4 specificities were missed.

Researchers tagged individual cDNA molecules with unique molecular identifiers. TCRdb ran MiXCR on the 5' RACE reads and lists one entry per CDR3 protein. This table holds fewer than 85,000 distinct CDR3 sequences, about 13% found once. The J gene is TRBJ1-1, the V gene TRBV7-2, with D possibly matching TRBD1 (6 bases). The sequence derives from an adult who was a healthcare worker with PCR-confirmed SARS-CoV-2 infection or an uninfected control (not recorded which). The source material was whole blood. The CDR3 bases are TGTGCCAGCAGCTCCGGAGGGGGGGTGGGCACTGAAGCTTTCTTT. Protein sequence: CASSSGGGVGTEAFF.